These 27 T cell receptor beta chains were all obtained from the same sample, sequenced in a study of regulatory T cells in long-lasting Graves disease. HTBI primers from iRepertoire and Arm-PCR of CDR3 regions yielded the TCR beta libraries. From the multiplex PCR reads, TCRdb called clonotypes with MiXCR, one entry per CDR3 protein. Of around 480,000 distinct CDR3 sequences in the sample, around 15% are singletons; the top ten hold 12%. The time point is: newly diagnosed GD, antithyroid drugs for less than 3 months. With RNA extracted from PBMCs as input, the TCR library was made. This sample was shared with a second study, whose subject was T cells in Graves' hyperthyroidism and ophthalmopathy.

Here the sequenced sample was peripheral blood mononuclear cells (PBMCs), taken at new diagnosis, from a patient treated with antithyroid drugs. These receptors came from a middle-aged man with Graves disease.

This clonotype appeared many times. This chain joins TRBV11-2 and TRBJ2-3; D possibly corresponds to TRBD2 (6 bases). There are 14 residues in the CDR3. Trimming removed 6 bases at V and 2 bases at J, with 12 bases between. Germline CDR1 and CDR2: SGHAT and FQNNGV. The CDR3 protein is CASRKRALTDTQYF. The CDR3 DNA reads as TGTGCCAGCAGAAAGCGGGCCCTCACAGATACGCAGTATTTT.

Many counts were recorded for this clonotype. V and J are TRBV3-1 and TRBJ2-5; TRBD1 aligns across 7 bases. Germline CDR1 is LGHDT and CDR2 is YNNKEL (reference sequence). J gave up 1 base and V 4 bases, and 3 bases lay outside the gene matches. This CDR3 region has 14 residues. CDR3 coding DNA: TGTGCCAGCAGCCGCTACAGGGGCCAAGAGACCCAGTACTTC. It encodes CASSRYRGQETQYF.

This clonotype was observed at least ten times. This chain links TRBV28 with TRBJ2-7; 9 bases fit TRBD1. The trim removed 4 bases at V and 3 bases at J, leaving 7 bases unmatched. CDR1 is MDHEN, CDR2 SYDVKM, per germline. The CDR3 has 15 residues. The DNA of the CDR3 is TGTGCCAGCAGTTCCGGACAGGGGCAAATCTACGAGCAGTACTTC. Encoded protein: CASSSGQGQIYEQYF.

This clonotype was counted a few times. The genes are TRBV27 and TRBJ2-1; D might be TRBD2 (6 bases). CDR1 MNHEY and CDR2 SMNVEV come from the germline V gene (reference sequence). V lost 6 bases to trimming and J lost 6 bases, with 15 bases between them. This CDR3 is 14 amino acids long. CDR3: CASRQLGGTNEQFF. For the CDR3, the DNA is TGTGCCAGCAGACAATTGGGGGGAACCAATGAGCAGTTCTTC.

A single count supports this clonotype. A much larger clone differs by one base, so this may be a read error. The rearrangement uses TRBV6-1 and TRBJ2-7; D call uncertain. Germline V CDR1 and CDR2: MNHNS, SASEGT. CDR3 length: 11 amino acids. The CDR3 nucleotides are TGTGCCAGCAGCCCCCACCTGGAGCGGTACTTC. Its translation is CASSPHLERYF.

This clonotype was observed a handful of times. The chain uses TRBV19 and TRBJ2-7; 7 positions match TRBD1. This CDR3 spans 17 amino acids. Germline V gene data show CDR1 as LNHDA and CDR2 as SQIVND (reference sequence). Trimming cost V 10 bases and J 4 bases; bases outside gene matches: 22. The CDR3 bases are TGTGCCAATAACGACAGGGTGAAACGGCCAAAATGGTACGAGCAGTACTTC. Amino acids: CANNDRVKRPKWYEQYF. Supplemented by reference TRBV19 and TRBJ2-7, the full variable domain reads DGGITQSPKYLFRKEGQNVTLSCEQNLNHDAMYWYRQDPGQGLRLIYYSQIVNDFQKGDIAEGYSVSREKKESFPLTVTSAQKNPTAFYLCANNDRVKRPKWYEQYFGPGTRLTVT.

This clonotype showed up many times. This chain links TRBV7-8 with TRBJ2-7; TRBD2 aligns across 13 bases. The CDR3 extends over 15 amino acids. V lost 5 bases and J lost 6; bases outside the gene matches: 7. CDR1 is SGHVS, CDR2 FQNEAQ, per germline. CDR3 in amino acids: CASSPGTSGKGEQYF. The DNA for the CDR3 is TGTGCCAGCAGCCCTGGGACTAGCGGGAAGGGCGAGCAGTACTTC.

This clonotype appeared a few times. The chain combines TRBV4-1 with TRBJ2-7, with D unresolved. The germline gives CDR1 MGHRA, CDR2 YSYEKL. V shed 7 bases and J shed 3 bases, with 22 bases lying between them. There are 16 residues in the CDR3. The CDR3 loop is CASTPEPMNRYYEQYF. CDR3 nucleotides: TGCGCCAGCACCCCCGAGCCCATGAACCGATACTACGAGCAGTACTTC.

This clonotype was recorded once. The V gene is TRBV10-3, the J gene TRBJ2-3; 8 bases agree with TRBD2. The CDR3 totals 15 residues. V lost 2 bases to trimming and J lost 0 bases; unmatched junction nucleotides: 1. CDR1 and CDR2 (germline): ENHRY, SYGVKD. CDR3 residues: CAISEERGSTDTQYF. Here the CDR3 DNA reads TGTGCCATCAGTGAGGAGCGGGGGAGCACAGATACGCAGTATTTT.

In its sample, this clonotype was seen a few times. The genes are TRBV5-1 and TRBJ2-2; the D call may be TRBD1 or TRBD2 (5 bases each). CDR1 is SGHRS, CDR2 YFSETQ, per germline. The CDR3 runs to 16 residues. V was clipped by 4 bases and J by 4 bases, with 17 bases between them. CDR3 amino acids: CASSPPWDAGTGELFF. CDR3 DNA: TGCGCCAGCAGCCCACCCTGGGACGCCGGCACCGGGGAGCTGTTTTTT.

V is TRBV24-1 and J is TRBJ2-2; 8 bases match TRBD1. With V trimmed by 3 bases and J by 4 bases, 6 bases remained unmatched. The length of the CDR3 is 16 residues. Germline assignment: CDR1 KGHDR and CDR2 SFDVKD. The CDR3 sequence is CATSDPGQESTGELFF. CDR3 in DNA: TGTGCCACCAGTGATCCGGGACAGGAGAGCACCGGGGAGCTGTTTTTT.

The table lists this clonotype with a few counts. The chain recombines TRBV6-1 with TRBJ1-1; the D gene is possibly TRBD1 (5 bases). The CDR3 length is 13 residues. Germline lookup yields CDR1 MNHNS and CDR2 SASEGT. The ends were cut back, 10 bases at V and 1 base at J, with 13 bases in the middle. This CDR3 is CATGGRGNTEAFF. The CDR3 DNA sequence: TGTGCCACCGGGGGGAGGGGGAACACTGAAGCTTTCTTT.

This clonotype was seen only a few times. The rearrangement links TRBV28 to TRBJ1-1; D unresolved. The CDR3 runs to 17 residues. The ends were cut back, 1 base at V and 1 base at J, with 16 bases in the middle. Germline V gene data show CDR1 as MDHEN and CDR2 as SYDVKM. DNA of the CDR3: TGTGCCAGCAGTTTATTACGCTCCACCGGAGCGAACACTGAAGCTTTCTTT. It is translated as CASSLLRSTGANTEAFF.

Ten or more counts support this clonotype. The chain combines TRBV28 with TRBJ1-4; D uncertain. From germline, CDR1 is MDHEN and CDR2 SYDVKM. V was clipped by 7 bases and J by 6 bases, with 15 bases between them. CDR3 length equals 14 residues. This CDR3 is CASTPAGVYEKLFF. CDR3 in DNA: TGTGCCAGCACCCCGGCTGGAGTTTATGAAAAACTGTTTTTT.

Regarding this clonotype: A read error may explain this, as a much larger clone is one base away. V usage is TRBV13 and J usage is TRBJ2-7; 7 nucleotides align to TRBD2. The V gene's germline CDR1 is PRHDT and CDR2 FYEKMQ (reference sequence). The CDR3 spans 14 residues. The CDR3 region is CASRLSGTPYEQCF. Here the CDR3 DNA reads TGTGCCAGCAGACTGAGCGGGACCCCCTACGAGCAGTGCTTC.

A note on this clonotype: This may be a read error: a much more frequent sequence differs by one nucleotide. The chain uses TRBV25-1 and TRBJ2-3, with TRBD1 as a possible D gene (6 bases). Germline values: CDR1 MGHDK, CDR2 SYGVNS. CDR3 length: 15 amino acids. V was trimmed by 3 bases and J by 2 bases, leaving 12 bases between them. The CDR3 sequence: CASSDGDKVTDTQYF. The CDR3 DNA is TGTGCCAGCAGTGACGGGGACAAAGTCACAGATACGCAGTATTTT.

At least ten counts were recorded for this clonotype. V is TRBV20-1 and J is TRBJ2-7; 9 bases are a match to TRBD2. From germline, CDR1 is DFQATT and CDR2 SNEGSKA (reference sequence). The J segment lost 2 bases and the V segment lost 3 bases, leaving 11 bases of the junction unmatched. CDR3 length: 16 residues. The CDR3, as DNA: TGCAGTGCTAGTGGGGGGCTAGCGGGATCTGCCTACGAGCAGTACTTC. Protein: CSASGGLAGSAYEQYF.

This clonotype came up a few times. The V call is TRBV6-9, the J call TRBJ2-7; D is possibly TRBD2 (5 bases). Germline loops: CDR1 MNHGY, CDR2 SVAAGI. V shed 3 bases and J shed 0 bases, with 15 bases lying between them. The CDR3 runs to 16 residues. The CDR3 loop is CASSYGPRRSSYEQYF. The CDR3 DNA reads TGTGCCAGCAGTTACGGCCCACGGAGGAGCTCCTACGAGCAGTACTTC.

This clonotype showed up many times. The chain combines TRBV28 with TRBJ2-7; tentative D call: TRBD2 (5 bases). The CDR3 has 14 amino acids. V shed 1 base and J shed 6 bases, with 13 bases lying between them. Germline assignment: CDR1 MDHEN and CDR2 SYDVKM. The CDR3 region is CASSLFSRGSEQYF. Here the CDR3 DNA reads TGTGCCAGCAGTTTATTTTCCCGGGGTAGCGAGCAGTACTTC. The whole variable domain, remainder taken from reference TRBV28 and TRBJ2-7, is DVKVTQSSRYLVKRTGEKVFLECVQDMDHENMFWYRQDPGLGLRLIYFSYDVKMKEKGDIPEGYSVSREKKERFSLILESASTNQTSMYLCASSLFSRGSEQYFGPGTRLTVT.

This chain joins TRBV5-6 and TRBJ2-1; no firm D call. The germline V and J ends were trimmed by 4 bases and 6 bases, with 20 bases remaining between them. The CDR3 consists of 16 residues. CDR1 and CDR2 from the germline V gene are SGHDT and YYEEEE. The CDR3 protein is CASSPEKESPFNEQFF. CDR3 bases: TGTGCCAGCAGCCCGGAGAAGGAATCTCCGTTCAATGAGCAGTTCTTC.

This clonotype appeared many times. The chain combines TRBV20-1 with TRBJ2-7; D is perhaps TRBD1 (6 bases). The germline V gene has CDR1 DFQATT and CDR2 SNEGSKA (reference sequence). The CDR3 consists of 11 residues. The V end lost 8 bases, the J end lost 2 bases, and 10 bases lay between the germline ends. Here the CDR3 DNA reads TGCAGTTCCAGGGGACCCTACGAGCAGTACTTC. Protein product: CSSRGPYEQYF.

Many counts were recorded for this clonotype. At one end, the junction sequence differs from germline, possibly due to a read error. The chain uses TRBV11-2 and TRBJ2-4; D could derive from TRBD1 or TRBD2 (5 bases each). Germline lookup yields CDR1 SGHAT and CDR2 FQNNGV. The CDR3 has 13 residues. The DNA for the CDR3 is TGTGCCAGCAGCCTCGACACAGGTTCGGGGCTCGACTTC. It yields the protein CASSLDTGSGLDF. Full variable domain (outside the CDR3, taken from reference TRBV11-2 and TRBJ2-4): EAGVAQSPRYKIIEKRQSVAFWCNPISGHATLYWYQQILGQGPKLLIQFQNNGVVDDSQLPKDRFSAERLKGVDSTLKIQPAKLEDSAVYLCASSLDTGSGLDFGAGTRLSVL.

This clonotype was seen many times. The chain joins TRBV5-8 to TRBJ1-5; no clear D gene. This CDR3 has 13 residues. V was pared by 2 bases and J by 0 bases, with 3 bases between. Germline V lookup: CDR1 SGHTS, CDR2 YDEGEE. The DNA of the CDR3 is TGTGCCAGCAGCTTTTATAGCAATCAGCCCCAGCATTTT. Translation: CASSFYSNQPQHF.

The chain joins TRBV5-1 to TRBJ2-7; D call uncertain. Trimming took 4 bases from V and 3 from J, leaving 14 bases between them. The germline gives CDR1 SGHRS, CDR2 YFSETQ. The CDR3 covers 14 residues. CDR3 residues: CASSATNFRYEQYF. CDR3 sequence (DNA): TGCGCCAGCAGCGCAACTAACTTCCGCTACGAGCAGTACTTC.

This clonotype was counted many times. V and J are TRBV30 and TRBJ2-1; possibly TRBD2 for D (6 bases). Germline CDR1 and CDR2: GTSNPN and SVGIG (reference sequence). V lost 4 bases and J lost 3, with 13 bases in between. The CDR3 runs to 14 residues. The DNA for the CDR3 is TGTGCCTGGAAAGGAGTAGCGGTCTACAATGAGCAGTTCTTC. Amino acids: CAWKGVAVYNEQFF.

The chain employs TRBV12-3 or TRBV12-4 and TRBJ2-3; TRBD2 might be the D (6 bases). V was pared by 2 bases and J by 2 bases, with 11 bases between. The CDR3 has 15 amino acids. In nucleotides, the CDR3 is TGTGCCAGCAGTTTAACAGCGGGCGTCACAGATACGCAGTATTTT. Amino acid sequence: CASSLTAGVTDTQYF.

V is TRBV2 and J is TRBJ2-5; D possibly uses TRBD1 or TRBD2 (5 bases each). Trimming pared 3 bases from V and 5 bases from J, leaving 10 bases between. The CDR3 has 13 residues. The V gene's germline CDR1 is SNHLY and CDR2 FYNNEI. The CDR3 reads CASSDYGTETQYF. In DNA, the CDR3 is TGTGCCAGCAGTGACTATGGGACGGAGACCCAGTACTTC.